The 19 T cell receptor beta chains below come from one sample, sequenced in a study of low-dose radiotherapy and immunotherapy resistance in tumors. Time point: after trial treatment. Treatment noted: LDRT plus nivolumab, ipilimumab, low-dose cyclophosphamide and aspirin (RACIN trial). Primers targeting TRAV and TRBV primed first-strand cDNA, covering alpha and beta chains. The authors ran around 22 PCR cycles to amplify TCRs with a constant-region primer and V-primer adapter. From the reads, TCRdb called clonotypes with MiXCR, one entry per CDR3 protein. Here the sample spans more than 90,000 distinct CDR3 sequences, less than 25% being singletons. The sequenced sample was PBMCs, obtained after low-dose radiotherapy plus immunotherapy. Receptors were obtained from a male donor with prostate cancer.

There are many counts of this clonotype. This rearrangement joins TRBV7-2 to TRBJ1-2; D unclear. The CDR3 covers 14 residues. V shed 3 bases and J shed 3 bases, with 11 bases lying between them. CDR1 is SGHTA and CDR2 is FQGNSA in the germline V gene. The CDR3 loop reads CASSLNRAHYGYTF. The CDR3, as DNA: TGTGCCAGCAGCTTGAATCGGGCCCACTATGGCTACACCTTC.

V usage is TRBV4-2 and J usage is TRBJ1-1; 7 bases agree with TRBD1. Germline-derived CDR1 and CDR2 are LGHNA and YNFKEQ. The CDR3 has 13 residues. Germline trimming cut 5 bases from V and 8 bases from J; bases unmatched to any gene: 8. DNA of the CDR3: TGTGCCAGCAGCTGGACAGGCGGTCTGGAAGCTTTCTTT. It codes for CASSWTGGLEAFF.

This chain connects TRBV20-1 to TRBJ2-3; no firm D call. Between the trimmed V and J ends, which lost 3 bases and 6 bases, there was a span of 4 bases. Germline assignment: CDR1 DFQATT and CDR2 SNEGSKA (reference sequence). The CDR3 has 10 residues. In DNA form, the CDR3 reads TGCAGTGCTAGGCGTGATACGCAGTATTTT. Protein sequence: CSARRDTQYF.

The J gene is TRBJ2-7, the V gene TRBV11-2; 7 nucleotides match TRBD1. Losses at the gene ends were 5 bases for V and 2 bases for J; bases not matched to a gene: 9. The germline V gene has CDR1 SGHAT and CDR2 FQNNGV. CDR3 length equals 15 residues. CDR3 loop: CASSPRNGQAYEQYF. The CDR3 DNA is TGTGCCAGCAGCCCCCGAAACGGACAGGCCTACGAGCAGTACTTC.

Worth noting for this clonotype: It is unclear where the CDR3 begins or ends on the DNA, so no DNA is shown, and the CDR3 is as TCRdb lists it. V gene TRBV5-1 combines with J gene TRBJ2-2; the D call in the table, TRBD1, was not verified against the DNA. The CDR3 spans 18 residues, counting both ends. Germline V lookup: CDR1 SGHRS, CDR2 YFSETQ. The CDR3: CASSSDPGNTGELFFGFF.

The chain employs TRBV7-6 and TRBJ2-2; D remains unclear. The germline V and J ends were trimmed by 0 bases and 5 bases, with 7 bases remaining between them. Germline CDR1 and CDR2: SGHVS and FNYEAQ. This CDR3 region has 14 residues. The CDR3 here is CASSLARDTGELFF. CDR3 nucleotide sequence: TGTGCCAGCAGCTTAGCCAGAGATACCGGGGAGCTGTTTTTT.

This clonotype was seen repeatedly, ten times or more. This chain uses TRBV7-6 with TRBJ2-3; D ambiguous. This CDR3 contains 13 residues. V was shortened by 4 bases and J by 2 bases, with 7 bases between the two germline ends. Germline V CDR1 and CDR2: SGHVS, FNYEAQ. The CDR3 sequence is CASSSRPTDTQYF. The CDR3 DNA is TGTGCCAGCAGCTCGCGTCCCACAGATACGCAGTATTTT.

In this sample, this clonotype turned up many times. J is TRBJ2-3 and V is TRBV20-1; the D gene could be TRBD1 or TRBD2 (6 bases each). CDR1 and CDR2 from the germline V gene are DFQATT and SNEGSKA (reference sequence). CDR3 length: 13 amino acids. As DNA, the CDR3 is TGCAGCTTACCGGGGGCGCGCACAGATACGCAGTATTTT. Its protein is CSLPGARTDTQYF.

In this sample, this clonotype turned up many times. The chain employs TRBV6-6 and TRBJ1-5; the D is unclear. With 4 bases removed from V and 3 bases from J, the gap between germline ends came to 10 bases. CDR1 is MNHNY, CDR2 SVGAGI, per germline (reference sequence). The length of the CDR3 is 14 residues. CDR3 residues: CASSWRRNNQPQHF. CDR3 nucleotides: TGTGCCAGCAGTTGGAGGAGGAACAATCAGCCCCAGCATTTT.

This clonotype was detected a few times. One junction end does not reproduce the germline sequence, and a read error may be involved. V usage is TRBV9 and J usage is TRBJ2-7, with 8 bases identical to TRBD2. Per the germline V gene, CDR1 is SGDLS and CDR2 is YYNGEE. This CDR3 is built from 15 residues. CDR3 nucleotide sequence: TGTGCCAGCAGCGTAGGAGGCGGGGGGAACCCCGAGCAATACTTC. This gives the protein CASSVGGGGNPEQYF. The entire variable domain, with the rest obtained from reference TRBV9 and TRBJ2-7, is as follows: DSGVTQTPKHLITATGQRVTLRCSPRSGDLSVYWYQQSLDQGLQFLIQYYNGEERAKGNILERFSAQQFPDLHSELNLSSLELGDSALYFCASSVGGGGNPEQYFGPGTRLTVT.

This clonotype was detected many times. V gene TRBV6-2 or TRBV6-3 combines with J gene TRBJ1-4; D call uncertain. Germline loops: CDR1 MNHEY, CDR2 SVGEGT. The CDR3 is 13 residues long. V lost 8 bases and J 10 bases, leaving 17 bases between the germline ends. The CDR3 DNA sequence: TGTGCCAGCCAGCCGACTCTTCAAGGAAAACTGTTTTTT. Its protein is CASQPTLQGKLFF.

V is TRBV23-1 and J is TRBJ1-2; the D is unclear. TRBV23-1 is labeled an ORF, and its function is uncertain. The CDR3 runs 10 residues. V was shortened by 4 bases and J by 6 bases, with 3 bases between the two germline ends. CDR3 protein: CASSPHGYTF. CDR3 DNA sequence: TGCGCCAGCAGTCCCCATGGCTACACCTTC.

In this sample, this clonotype turned up many times. V usage is TRBV12-3 or TRBV12-4 and J usage is TRBJ2-2; no reliable D call. This CDR3 region has 15 residues. V shed 6 bases and J shed 3 bases, with 14 bases lying between them. The CDR3 DNA follows: TGTGCCAGCAGCCTCGGGTCTCCGCACACCGGGGAGCTGTTTTTT. Its translation is CASSLGSPHTGELFF.

In this sample, this clonotype turned up many times. CDR3 nucleotide sequence: TGTGCCAGCAGCTCCATACCATCAGGGGATGGCTACACCTTC. This translates into CASSSIPSGDGYTF. The chain has TRBV9 and TRBJ1-2; the D gene is possibly TRBD1 (6 bases). This CDR3 spans 14 amino acids. Per the germline V gene, CDR1 is SGDLS and CDR2 is YYNGEE. V shed 4 bases and J shed 6 bases, with 16 bases lying between them. The full variable domain, in which reference TRBV9 and TRBJ1-2 provide the parts outside the CDR3, is DSGVTQTPKHLITATGQRVTLRCSPRSGDLSVYWYQQSLDQGLQFLIQYYNGEERAKGNILERFSAQQFPDLHSELNLSSLELGDSALYFCASSSIPSGDGYTFGSGTRLTVV.

This clonotype was found many times. The chain is built from TRBV5-4 and TRBJ2-1; 7 bases align to TRBD2. CDR3 length equals 16 residues. The V gene's germline CDR1 is SGHNT and CDR2 YYREEE (reference sequence). V dropped 4 bases and J dropped 3; count of bases not matched to a gene: 10. The CDR3 region is CASSPGRGGGYNEQFF. In nucleotides, the CDR3 is TGTGCCAGCAGCCCTGGCCGGGGCGGGGGCTACAATGAGCAGTTCTTC.

In this sample, this clonotype turned up many times. The chain joins TRBV10-3 to TRBJ1-6; weak D call: TRBD1 (5 bases). The germline CDR1 and CDR2 sequences are ENHRY and SYGVKD. This CDR3 is built from 17 residues. Trimming left V 4 bases short and J 7 bases short, with 20 bases between. The CDR3 here is CAISAPDGGVNNSPLHF. In nucleotides, the CDR3 is TGTGCCATCAGTGCCCCCGACGGGGGGGTGAACAATTCACCCCTCCACTTT.

This clonotype has a count of ten or more. The V call is TRBV6-1, the J call TRBJ1-1; 9 nucleotides match TRBD1. Germline V CDR1 and CDR2: MNHNS, SASEGT. With V trimmed by 3 bases and J by 3 bases, 5 bases remained unmatched. This CDR3 is built from 15 residues. The CDR3 region is CASSDTGGRYTEAFF. The DNA of the CDR3 is TGTGCCAGCAGTGACACAGGGGGCCGTTACACTGAAGCTTTCTTT.

This sequence joins TRBV12-5 and TRBJ1-5, with D perhaps TRBD1 (5 bases). The germline V and J ends were trimmed by 0 bases and 6 bases, with 15 bases remaining between them. Per the germline V gene, CDR1 is LGHNT and CDR2 is FRNRAP. The CDR3 runs 16 residues. The CDR3 here is CASGLVLGQGGQPQHF. CDR3 nucleotide sequence: TGTGCTAGTGGTTTGGTACTCGGGCAGGGCGGTCAGCCCCAGCATTTT.

The chain carries TRBV7-9 and TRBJ1-1, with D tentatively TRBD1 (5 bases). Trimming left V 1 base short and J 3 bases short, with 9 bases between. Looked up from germline, CDR1 is SEHNR and CDR2 is FQNEAQ (reference sequence). The CDR3 sequence is 14 residues long. The CDR3 DNA follows: TGTGCCAGCAGCTTAGGGGGACCGTACACTGAAGCTTTCTTT. This encodes CASSLGGPYTEAFF.